One sample yielded the 12 T cell receptor beta chains listed below, sequenced in a study of T cells in Graves' hyperthyroidism and ophthalmopathy. The CDR3 regions of TCR beta were amplified from RNA transcripts. HTBI primers drove first-round RT-PCR of the TCR CDR3. TCRdb recomputed calls from the multiplex PCR reads with MiXCR, one row per CDR3 protein. The sample contains about 420,000 distinct CDR3 sequences, roughly 13% of which appear only once. The specimen sequenced was blood. These receptors were obtained from a woman aged 18-30 years with Graves' hyperthyroidism.

CDR3 in amino acids: CASSFKVRSTDTQYF. The CDR3 coding sequence is TGTGCCAGCAGTTTCAAGGTGCGCAGCACAGATACGCAGTATTTT. This chain connects TRBV6-2 or TRBV6-3 to TRBJ2-3; D is undetermined. Germline V lookup: CDR1 MNHEY, CDR2 SVGEGT. CDR3 length: 15 residues. V lost 4 bases and J 0 bases, leaving 11 bases between the germline ends.

There are many counts of this clonotype. V is TRBV28 and J is TRBJ2-5; unclear D gene. The CDR3 has 12 residues. Germline V CDR1 and CDR2: MDHEN, SYDVKM. Trimming cost V 3 bases and J 5 bases, with 7 bases left between them. The chain's CDR3 is CASSFLAETQYF. The CDR3 DNA reads as TGTGCCAGCAGTTTTCTGGCGGAGACCCAGTACTTC.

Worth noting for this clonotype: Its ends do not fully match the called genes, so a read error is possible. V and J are TRBV5-1 and TRBJ2-5; perhaps TRBD2 as D (5 bases). This CDR3 contains 12 residues. Germline V lookup: CDR1 SGHRS, CDR2 YFSETQ. In DNA form, the CDR3 reads TGCGCCAGCAGCTTTGTTGAGGGCCCTCAGGACTTC. Its protein product is CASSFVEGPQDF.

As regards this clonotype: The germline gene is not matched at one end of the junction; a read error may be the cause. J is TRBJ2-1 and V is TRBV28; the D is unclear. Germline V gives CDR1 MDHEN, CDR2 SYDVKM. The CDR3 covers 16 residues. This CDR3 reads CTSSLYSGFSYNEQFF. CDR3 in DNA: TGTACCAGCAGTTTATATTCCGGATTCTCCTACAATGAGCAGTTCTTC.

This clonotype was counted many times. Here the CDR3 reads CASSETGVGYTF. The CDR3 region has the DNA TGTGCCAGCAGTGAGACAGGGGTTGGCTACACCTTC. The rearrangement links TRBV2 to TRBJ1-2; 8 bases align to TRBD1. V shed 3 bases and J 7 bases; nucleotides not matched to a gene: 1. Germline CDR1 and CDR2: SNHLY and FYNNEI. CDR3 length: 12 residues. The full variable domain, with the rest looked up from reference TRBV2 and TRBJ1-2, is EPEVTQTPSHQVTQMGQEVILRCVPISNHLYFYWYRQILGQKVEFLVSFYNNEISEKSEIFDDQFSVERPDGSNFTLKIRSTKLEDSAMYFCASSETGVGYTFGSGTRLTVV.

This clonotype was recorded many times. The gene calls are TRBV4-3 and TRBJ2-7; 8 nucleotides line up with TRBD1. The V segment lost 5 bases and the J segment 4 bases; nucleotides outside the gene matches: 7. Per germline, CDR1 LGHNA and CDR2 YSLEER. The CDR3 covers 14 residues. For the CDR3, the DNA is TGCGCCAGCAGCAAACGACAGGGGAATTACGAGCAGTACTTC. The encoded protein is CASSKRQGNYEQYF.

This clonotype was counted a few times. A much more abundant neighbour one base away suggests this may be a read error. V is TRBV12-3 or TRBV12-4 and J is TRBJ2-1; no reliable D call. The CDR3 covers 14 residues. Between the trimmed V and J ends, which lost 6 bases and 4 bases, there was a span of 13 bases. CDR3 sequence (DNA): TGTGCCAGCAGGTTCCCCTCCCGGTACAATGAGCAGTTCTTC. Its translation is CASRFPSRYNEQFF.

This clonotype was picked up many times. The rearrangement links TRBV20-1 to TRBJ2-1; D perhaps matches TRBD2 (6 bases). The germline V gene has CDR1 DFQATT and CDR2 SNEGSKA (reference sequence). The CDR3 sequence is 14 residues long. V lost 6 bases to trimming and J lost 3 bases, with 15 bases between them. The CDR3 nucleotides are TGCAGTGCCCGTGGGGGGAGAGGCTACAATGAGCAGTTCTTC. As protein: CSARGGRGYNEQFF.

This clonotype was observed at least ten times. V usage is TRBV29-1 and J usage is TRBJ2-3; D gene uncertain. Looked up from germline, CDR1 is SQVTM and CDR2 is ANQGSEA. Trimming cost V 4 bases and J 6 bases, with 11 bases left between them. The CDR3 is 12 residues long. CDR3 in DNA: TGCAGCGTTGGGCCCATGGGGGATACGCAGTATTTT. As protein: CSVGPMGDTQYF.

This clonotype was counted many times. The chain has TRBV3-1 and TRBJ2-1; TRBD2 matches at 12 bases. The CDR3 length is 17 residues. From germline, CDR1 is LGHDT and CDR2 YNNKEL (reference sequence). The ends lost 0 bases at V and 7 bases at J; junction bases unmatched: 7. CDR3 bases: TGTGCCAGCAGCCAAGAGGTGCTAGCGGGAGGGGGGAATGAGCAGTTCTTC. This gives the protein CASSQEVLAGGGNEQFF.

This clonotype was seen repeatedly, ten times or more. This CDR3 reads CASSSMADSPLHF. Written as DNA, the CDR3 is TGTGCCAGCAGCTCTATGGCGGATTCACCCCTCCACTTT. The chain is built from TRBV3-1 and TRBJ1-6; unclear D gene. The CDR3 runs 13 residues. CDR1 is LGHDT, CDR2 YNNKEL, per germline (reference sequence). V was cut by 5 bases and J by 8 bases, with 10 bases left in between.

This clonotype appeared a few times. The V and J genes are TRBV6-2 or TRBV6-3 and TRBJ2-3, with 7 bases fitting TRBD2. Germline-derived CDR1 and CDR2 are MNHEY and SVGEGT. CDR3 length: 15 residues. V trimming: 4 bases; J trimming: 2 bases; junction bases outside the gene matches: 6. CDR3 loop: CASSSPGLPTDTQYF. For the CDR3, the DNA is TGTGCCAGCAGTTCCCCGGGACTACCCACAGATACGCAGTATTTT.